This entry lists 22 T cell receptor beta chains sequenced from one sample in a study of blood T cell repertoires in COVID-19. The data were produced by immunoSEQ multiplex PCR, yet TCRdb's version contains in-frame clones alone and is incomplete. The sample has about 100,000 clones, around 75% seen once; the top ten hold 24%. Sample: peripheral blood. These receptors were collected from a human donor in a cohort sampled during active COVID-19.

This clone was counted between two and nine times. V gene TRBV25-1 combines with J gene TRBJ2-4; D is undetermined. This CDR3 has 14 residues. Germline-derived CDR1 and CDR2 are MGHDK and SYGVNS. Trimming shortened V by 1 base and J by 4 bases, and 8 bases separated the two germline ends. DNA for the CDR3: TGTGCCAGCAGTGAATTTGGCAGTAAAAACATTCAGTACTTC. Its protein is CASSEFGSKNIQYF.

This chain links TRBV5-5 with TRBJ1-2; D is perhaps TRBD1 (5 bases). CDR3 length: 15 residues. Between the trimmed V and J ends, which lost 4 bases and 7 bases, there was a span of 20 bases. The V gene's germline CDR1 is SGHKS and CDR2 YYEKEE (reference sequence). The CDR3 spells CASSRDSSPRVGYTF. The DNA of the CDR3 is TGTGCCAGCAGCCGGGACTCCTCCCCCAGGGTTGGCTACACCTTC.

The genes are TRBV28 and TRBJ2-2; D not resolved. This CDR3 region has 13 residues. Trimming took off 6 bases at V and 4 bases at J, with 9 bases between the two ends. The germline gives CDR1 MDHEN, CDR2 SYDVKM. The DNA for the CDR3 is TGTGCCAGCAGACTAAGTGGCACCGGGGAGCTGTTTTTT. It specifies CASRLSGTGELFF.

The genes are TRBV6-2 or TRBV6-3 and TRBJ1-5, with 7 bases identical to TRBD1. V lost 2 bases to trimming and J lost 5 bases; unmatched junction nucleotides: 3. The germline V gene has CDR1 MNHEY and CDR2 SVGEGT. The CDR3 loop spans 14 amino acids. In nucleotides, the CDR3 is TGTGCCAGCAGTTACGTAGGGGGCTATCAGCCCCAGCATTTT. Translated: CASSYVGGYQPQHF.

The CDR3 protein is CASSPFGPPEGETQYF. In DNA form, the CDR3 reads TGTGCCAGCAGTCCCTTTGGACCGCCTGAGGGAGAGACCCAGTACTTC. V is TRBV28 and J is TRBJ2-5; tentatively, D is TRBD2 (5 bases). Between the trimmed V and J ends, which lost 5 bases and 4 bases, there was a span of 20 bases. The CDR3 is made up of 16 amino acids. Germline V lookup: CDR1 MDHEN, CDR2 SYDVKM.

The chain recombines TRBV7-9 with TRBJ2-3; perhaps TRBD1 as D (6 bases). The V end was cut by 1 base, the J end by 1 base, with 9 bases between. The CDR3 contains 15 residues. Germline V gene data show CDR1 as SEHNR and CDR2 as FQNEAQ (reference sequence). The CDR3 bases are TGTGCCAGCAGCTTAGACAGGGAAGGCACAGATACGCAGTATTTT. It encodes CASSLDREGTDTQYF.

The chain employs TRBV10-3 and TRBJ1-1; 9 bases map to TRBD1. CDR1 and CDR2 (germline): ENHRY, SYGVKD. V gave up 6 bases and J gave up 3 bases; unmatched junction bases: 5. The CDR3 covers 14 residues. CDR3 residues: CAISDRGADTEAFF. DNA for the CDR3: TGTGCCATCAGCGACAGGGGGGCGGACACTGAAGCTTTCTTT.

This clone occurred many times. J is TRBJ1-1 and V is TRBV7-9; D gene uncertain. CDR1 is SEHNR, CDR2 FQNEAQ, per germline (reference sequence). Trimming stripped 1 base from V and 6 bases from J, with 12 bases between. The CDR3 loop spans 14 amino acids. The DNA for the CDR3 is TGTGCCAGCAGCTTAGTTGAGGCCCCCTCTGAAGCTTTCTTT. It translates to CASSLVEAPSEAFF.

The chain combines TRBV5-4 with TRBJ1-5; the match to TRBD1 covers 10 bases. Trimming at V came to 0 bases and at J to 5 bases, leaving 5 bases not matched to a gene. The CDR3 spans 16 residues. Germline V gene data show CDR1 as SGHNT and CDR2 as YYREEE (reference sequence). In DNA form, the CDR3 reads TGTGCCAGCAGCTTGGGGGGAGGGACAGGGGATCAGCCCCAGCATTTT. This encodes CASSLGGGTGDQPQHF.

A single count supports this clone. The chain joins TRBV10-2 to TRBJ2-5; 8 bases fit TRBD1. CDR1 is WSHSY, CDR2 SAAADI, per germline. This CDR3 has 15 residues. The V and J ends lost 3 bases and 5 bases, in that order; junction bases with no gene match: 8. DNA for the CDR3: TGCGCCAGCAGTGATGGACAGGGATCGCAGGAGACCCAGTACTTC. This translates into CASSDGQGSQETQYF.

The genes are TRBV18 and TRBJ2-2; 8 bases are shared with TRBD2. V lost 5 bases, J lost 0 bases, and 5 bases stayed unmatched. The CDR3 length is 16 residues. Germline-derived CDR1 and CDR2 are KGHSH and LQKENI. The CDR3 protein is CASSSKLAANTGELFF. In DNA, the CDR3 is TGTGCCAGCTCATCGAAACTAGCGGCGAACACCGGGGAGCTGTTTTTT. Full variable domain (remainder filled in from reference TRBV18 and TRBJ2-2): NAGVMQNPRHLVRRRGQEARLRCSPMKGHSHVYWYRQLPEEGLKFMVYLQKENIIDESGMPKERFSAEFPKEGPSILRIQQVVRGDSAAYFCASSSKLAANTGELFFGEGSRLTVL.

The rearrangement joins TRBV21-1 to TRBJ2-3; the table's D call, TRBD2, has no DNA check behind it. TRBV21-1 is assigned pseudogene status. The CDR3 spans 17 residues. The CDR3 here is CASSISGLAGGTDTQYF. The DNA of the CDR3 is TGTGCCAGCAGCATTTCAGGACTAGCGGGCGGGACAGATACGCAGTATTTT.

J is TRBJ2-7 and V is TRBV19; D is possibly TRBD2 (5 bases). Germline V gene lookup returns CDR1 LNHDA and CDR2 SQIVND (reference sequence). CDR3 length: 15 amino acids. Trimming took off 6 bases at V and 0 bases at J, with 15 bases between the two ends. The CDR3 here is CASSLGSGSSYEQYF. For the CDR3, the DNA is TGTGCCAGTAGCCTAGGGAGCGGAAGCTCCTACGAGCAGTACTTC.

This chain uses TRBV5-6 with TRBJ1-3; D gene uncertain. V lost 4 bases and J 0 bases, leaving 11 bases between the germline ends. Germline V gene lookup returns CDR1 SGHDT and CDR2 YYEEEE. The CDR3 extends over 15 amino acids. Here the CDR3 DNA reads TGTGCCAGCAGCCTTCCTGGGAGCTCTGGAAACACCATATATTTT. Translated, it gives CASSLPGSSGNTIYF.

The chain employs TRBV2 and TRBJ1-5, with 12 nucleotides matching TRBD1. Germline V gives CDR1 SNHLY, CDR2 FYNNEI. V was pared by 3 bases and J by 5 bases, with 2 bases of the junction left unmatched. This CDR3 has 15 residues. CDR3 DNA sequence: TGTGCCAGCAGTGAGGGGACAGGGGGCTATCAGCCCCAGCATTTT. Its protein is CASSEGTGGYQPQHF.

The chain is built from TRBV6-2 or TRBV6-3 and TRBJ1-1; D possibly corresponds to TRBD1 (6 bases). Germline V gene data show CDR1 as MNHEY and CDR2 as SVGEGT. The CDR3 totals 11 residues. Trimming cost V 4 bases and J 11 bases, with 11 bases left between them. CDR3 residues: CASSWPGEAFF. Here the CDR3 DNA reads TGTGCCAGCAGTTGGCCAGGGGAGGCTTTCTTT.

The J gene is TRBJ1-2, the V gene TRBV28; TRBD1 matches 11 bases. Trimming at V came to 6 bases and at J to 4 bases, leaving 4 bases not matched to a gene. The germline gives CDR1 MDHEN, CDR2 SYDVKM. The CDR3 is 14 residues long. The DNA of the CDR3 is TGTGCCAGCAGAAGGACAGGGGGCGCCTATGGCTACACCTTC. This translates into CASRRTGGAYGYTF.

V gene TRBV7-8 combines with J gene TRBJ2-3; a weak D match, TRBD1 (7 bases). Trimming cost V 2 bases and J 4 bases, with 31 bases left between them. There are 21 residues in the CDR3. CDR1 and CDR2 from the germline V gene are SGHVS and FQNEAQ. CDR3 protein: CASSLRRGVPISVREPDTQYF. The DNA of the CDR3 is TGTGCCAGCAGCTTACGCAGGGGGGTCCCCATTTCCGTCCGAGAGCCAGATACGCAGTATTTT.

The chain carries TRBV21-1 and TRBJ2-3; the DNA was not used to check the table's D call, TRBD2. TRBV21-1 is recorded as a pseudogene. The CDR3 has 17 residues. CDR3 DNA: TGTGCCAGCAGCAAACCCTTGTCTAGCGAGAATACAGATACGCAGTATTTT. Translation gives CASSKPLSSENTDTQYF.

The gene calls are TRBV27 and TRBJ1-2; D might be TRBD1 (6 bases). The germline CDR1 and CDR2 sequences are MNHEY and SMNVEV (reference sequence). The CDR3 runs to 16 residues. Trimming removed 0 bases at V and 7 bases at J, with 18 bases between. This CDR3 reads CASSLSRGGVGSGYTF. CDR3 DNA: TGTGCCAGCAGTTTATCGAGGGGGGGGGTAGGTTCTGGCTACACCTTC.

The chain links TRBV5-1 to TRBJ1-1; 7 bases are a match to TRBD1. The V gene end was trimmed by 0 bases and the J gene end by 3 bases; junction bases not matched to a gene: 2. This CDR3 region has 14 residues. Per germline, CDR1 SGHRS and CDR2 YFSETQ. CDR3 nucleotides: TGCGCCAGCAGCTTGGGACAGGGTTACACTGAAGCTTTCTTT. Its translation is CASSLGQGYTEAFF.

V is TRBV25-1 and J is TRBJ2-4; TRBD1 matches at 10 bases. V shed 5 bases, J shed 8 bases, and the junction held 3 bases outside the gene matches. Per the germline V gene, CDR1 is MGHDK and CDR2 is SYGVNS. CDR3 length: 13 amino acids. CDR3 DNA sequence: TGTGCCAGCAGTCGGACAGGGGGGGACATTCAGTACTTC. Translation gives CASSRTGGDIQYF.